This is a list of T cell receptor beta chains from one sample in a study of cytomegalovirus exposure and HLA in healthy donors. The protocol was immunoSEQ multiplex PCR, while the TCRdb copy is restricted to in-frame clones and leaves out a portion. This sample has some 270,000 clones, with 80% to 90% found just once. The specimen was PBMCs. All receptors derive from a woman in her late teens or twenties in good health and CMV-seronegative. CDR3s include the opening cysteine and the closing phenylalanine or tryptophan. Fields, in order: V gene, clone size, J gene, D gene, CDR3 protein, CDR3 DNA. A D gene is named only where the DNA matches it firmly. Clone size appears in some rows only: once, few, many, or a class for an expanded clone.

>TRBV28|NA|TRBJ1-5|TRBD1
CASSLSRDRVAFSNQPQHF
TGTGCCAGCAGTTTATCTCGAGACAGGGTGGCCTTTAGCAATCAGCCCCAGCATTTT
>TRBV11-2|few|TRBJ1-2|TRBD1
CASSLGTGVGGYTF
TGTGCCAGCAGCTTAGGGACAGGGGTTGGAGGCTACACCTTC
>TRBV18|NA|TRBJ1-2|NA
CASSPPGEMGGGSYTF
TGTGCCAGCTCACCCCCAGGGGAGATGGGCGGGGGAAGCTACACCTTC
>TRBV2|NA|TRBJ2-1|TRBD2
CASSSVAGDEQFF
TGTGCCAGCAGTAGTGTAGCGGGAGATGAGCAGTTCTTC
>TRBV4-3|NA|TRBJ2-7|TRBD1
CASSQDFPGGFSYEQYF
TGCGCCAGCAGCCAAGATTTCCCAGGGGGCTTTTCCTACGAGCAGTACTTC
>TRBV18|NA|TRBJ1-1|TRBD1
CASSEGQGAFF
TGTGCCAGCTCGGAGGGACAGGGAGCTTTCTTT
>TRBV7-2|NA|TRBJ1-2|NA
CASSLEIHPRNGYTF
TGTGCCAGCAGCTTAGAAATCCACCCCAGAAATGGCTACACCTTC
>TRBV27|NA|TRBJ1-3|NA
CASSLTGSSGNTIYF
TGTGCCAGCAGTTTGACAGGAAGCTCTGGAAACACCATATATTTT
>TRBV28|NA|TRBJ1-5|NA
CASSVNQPQHF
TGTGCCAGCAGTGTAAATCAGCCCCAGCATTTT
>TRBV28|NA|TRBJ2-3|NA
CASSPSDTSDTQYF
TGTGCCAGCAGTCCGTCCGACACGTCAGATACGCAGTATTTT
>TRBV4-3|once|TRBJ2-2|NA
CASSQDSAGETGELFF
TGCGCCAGCAGCCAAGACTCGGCAGGGGAAACCGGGGAGCTGTTTTTT
>TRBV30|NA|TRBJ2-7|TRBD2
CAWSVGAGAYEQYF
TGTGCCTGGAGTGTAGGAGCGGGGGCCTACGAGCAGTACTTC
>TRBV27|NA|TRBJ2-7|TRBD2
CASSPRLANHYEQYF
TGTGCCAGCAGTCCAAGACTAGCGAACCACTACGAGCAGTACTTC
>TRBV21-1|NA|TRBJ2-7|NA
CASGTSSTYEQYF
TGTGCCAGCGGGACTAGCAGTACCTACGAGCAGTACTTC
>TRBV18|NA|TRBJ2-3|NA
CASSPRGSKSSTDTQYF
TGTGCCAGCTCACCACGCGGGTCCAAGTCTAGCACAGATACGCAGTATTTT
>TRBV5-1|NA|TRBJ2-7|TRBD2
CASSLAGVAGSSYEQYF
TGCGCCAGCAGCTTGGCCGGGGTAGCGGGATCCTCCTACGAGCAGTACTTC
>TRBV4-1|NA|TRBJ2-7|NA
CASSHAGITYEQYF
TGCGCCAGCAGCCACGCGGGAATAACCTACGAGCAGTACTTC
>TRBV5-1|once|TRBJ1-1|NA
CASSFNTGSWAFF
TGCGCCAGCAGCTTCAACACAGGGAGTTGGGCTTTCTTT
>TRBV5-1|NA|TRBJ1-2|NA
CASSLAGDYGYTF
TGCGCCAGCAGCTTGGCCGGGGATTATGGCTACACCTTC
>TRBV6-1|NA|TRBJ2-7|TRBD1
CASSVGQGVPEQYF
TGTGCCAGCAGTGTCGGACAGGGGGTTCCCGAGCAGTACTTC
>TRBV5-8|NA|TRBJ1-5|TRBD1
CASSPPTGGNQPQHF
TGTGCCAGCAGCCCCCCCACAGGGGGGAATCAGCCCCAGCATTTT
>TRBV7-6|NA|TRBJ2-6|NA
CASSLSLSGANVLTF
TGTGCCAGCAGCTTATCTCTCTCTGGGGCCAACGTCCTGACTTTC
>TRBV4-3|once|TRBJ2-5|TRBD2
CASSQAAGGAETQYF
TGCGCCAGCAGCCAAGCAGCGGGGGGTGCTGAGACCCAGTACTTC
>TRBV15|few|TRBJ2-1|NA
CATSQGRSNEQFF
TGTGCCACCTCGCAGGGTAGAAGTAATGAGCAGTTCTTC
>TRBV5-1|NA|TRBJ2-2|NA
CASSLGGLDTGELFF
TGCGCCAGCAGCTTGGGCGGGTTGGACACCGGGGAGCTGTTTTTT
>TRBV19|NA|TRBJ2-7|TRBD1
CASSRGQGAYEQYF
TGTGCCAGTAGTAGAGGACAGGGGGCCTACGAGCAGTACTTC
>TRBV27|NA|TRBJ1-1|TRBD1
CASSYRGWTEAFF
TGTGCCAGCAGTTACAGGGGGTGGACTGAAGCTTTCTTT